This T cell receptor (beta chain) originates from a study of cytomegalovirus exposure and HLA in healthy donors. The study, taken as a whole, reports: In an earlier analysis, about 87% or about 30%: the productive usage of most TCR beta V segments. TCR beta sequences reportedly predicted most subjects' HLA-A and HLA-B alleles accurately.

V was pared by 5 bases and J by 2 bases, with 8 bases of the junction left unmatched. Germline V gene sequence: CDR1 LNHDA, CDR2 SQIVND (reference sequence). The length of the CDR3 is 15 residues. The primer mix had 60 Vbeta and 13 Jbeta primers. Using immunoSEQ multiplex PCR, the repertoire was profiled, and TCRdb retains in-frame clones only, with some absent. This table holds about 51,000 clones. Note on this clone: Its antigen is unknown.

This sequence joins TRBV19 and TRBJ2-7, with TRBD1 matching 8 bases. The sequenced sample consisted of PBMCs. The receptor was isolated from a man aged 35-49 years in good health and CMV-seropositive. CDR3 sequence reads: CASSAGQGGTYEQYF. The CDR3 DNA sequence: TGTGCCAGTAGTGCAGGACAGGGAGGAACCTACGAGCAGTACTTC.